This record covers a single T cell receptor (beta chain). This record belongs to a study of blood T cell repertoires in COVID-19. Background on the study: From T cells, B-cell-depleted T cells, or PBMCs came the material, which was cDNA or gDNA.

TCRdb's table, derived via immunoSEQ multiplex PCR, lists solely in-frame clones and lacks some. The sample holds around 100,000 clones, approximately 86% seen once. Germline values: CDR1 LGHNA, CDR2 YSLEER. V lost 4 bases, J lost 0 bases, and 9 bases stayed unmatched. The CDR3 sequence is 18 residues long. The sequenced sample was peripheral blood. This chain links TRBV4-3 with TRBJ2-1, with TRBD2 matching 10 bases. This receptor was obtained from a man at least 80 years old with acute or convalescent COVID-19. The CDR3: CASSPTLASGSSYNEQFF. The CDR3 coding sequence is TGCGCCAGCAGCCCTACGTTGGCTAGCGGGAGCTCCTACAATGAGCAGTTCTTC.